A single sample is the source of the 29 T cell receptor beta chains below, sequenced in a study of T cell responses to AZD1222 COVID-19 vaccine. The data were produced by immunoSEQ multiplex PCR, yet TCRdb's version contains in-frame clones alone and is incomplete. Among roughly 200,000 clones, approximately 94% were seen once, and the ten largest hold approximately 1%. The material was peripheral blood, obtained on day 0 of MenACWY control vaccination. The receptors here all came from an adult in good health.

The J gene is TRBJ2-7, the V gene TRBV5-6; D may be TRBD1 (6 bases). The CDR3 is 16 amino acids. Germline V gene sequence: CDR1 SGHDT, CDR2 YYEEEE. Trimming took 4 bases from V and 2 from J, leaving 19 bases between them. This CDR3 reads CASSPNGQGSTYEQYF. The CDR3 nucleotides read TGTGCCAGCAGCCCCAATGGGCAGGGGTCAACCTACGAGCAGTACTTC.

V and J are TRBV7-2 and TRBJ2-3; no reliable D call. Germline CDR1 is SGHTA and CDR2 is FQGNSA. The CDR3 runs 12 residues. The germline V and J ends were trimmed by 7 bases and 5 bases, with 10 bases remaining between them. The CDR3 loop reads CASTFRQDTQYF. CDR3 DNA: TGTGCCAGCACCTTCCGACAAGATACGCAGTATTTT.

This chain joins TRBV5-1 and TRBJ2-7; 7 bases agree with TRBD1. CDR3 length: 15 residues. Looked up from germline, CDR1 is SGHRS and CDR2 is YFSETQ. The V segment lost 0 bases and the J segment 3 bases; nucleotides outside the gene matches: 6. In DNA, the CDR3 is TGCGCCAGCAGCTTGGCAGGGGGACCCCGCTACGAGCAGTACTTC. It codes for CASSLAGGPRYEQYF.

This clone was seen only once. The chain has TRBV30 and TRBJ2-3; 7 positions match TRBD2. The V segment lost 8 bases and the J segment 0 bases; nucleotides outside the gene matches: 14. CDR3 length: 16 residues. Looked up from germline, CDR1 is GTSNPN and CDR2 is SVGIG (reference sequence). CDR3 region: CAAAEAYGGSTDTQYF. The CDR3 nucleotides are TGTGCCGCCGCGGAGGCGTACGGGGGGAGCACAGATACGCAGTATTTT.

The chain employs TRBV14 and TRBJ1-1; D remains unclear. This CDR3 spans 15 amino acids. V gave up 1 base and J gave up 6 bases, with 15 bases separating them. Germline assignment: CDR1 SGHDN and CDR2 FVKESK. The CDR3 here is CASSQGRAGEAEAFF. CDR3 DNA sequence: TGTGCCAGCAGCCAAGGAAGAGCTGGTGAGGCTGAAGCTTTCTTT.

The rearrangement uses TRBV2 and TRBJ1-6, with 9 bases aligning to TRBD1. The CDR3 has 14 residues. Germline CDR1 SNHLY, CDR2 FYNNEI. V lost 7 bases, J lost 7 bases, and 5 bases stayed unmatched. CDR3 loop: CASTRQGVNSPLHF. CDR3 DNA: TGTGCCAGCACACGACAGGGGGTCAATTCACCCCTCCACTTT.

V is TRBV7-9 and J is TRBJ2-7; no clear D. Trimming removed 5 bases at V and 2 bases at J, with 10 bases between. CDR1 and CDR2 (germline): SEHNR, FQNEAQ (reference sequence). The CDR3 runs to 13 residues. The CDR3, as DNA: TGTGCCAGCAGCCCCCCCACGGCCTACGAGCAGTACTTC. Its translation is CASSPPTAYEQYF.

V usage is TRBV19 and J usage is TRBJ1-3; D gene uncertain. This CDR3 region has 15 residues. CDR1 is LNHDA, CDR2 SQIVND, per germline (reference sequence). V was cut by 3 bases and J by 2 bases, with 11 bases left in between. CDR3 region: CASSMGRKTGNTIYF. CDR3 bases: TGTGCCAGTAGTATGGGCAGGAAGACTGGAAACACCATATATTTT.

The genes are TRBV4-3 and TRBJ2-7, with 8 bases lining up with TRBD1. V lost 4 bases to trimming and J lost 3 bases; unmatched junction nucleotides: 8. There are 15 residues in the CDR3. Germline lookup yields CDR1 LGHNA and CDR2 YSLEER. The CDR3 spells CASSREGTGFYEQYF. DNA of the CDR3: TGCGCCAGCAGCCGGGAAGGGACAGGATTCTACGAGCAGTACTTC.

This clone has a single count. The CDR3 is CASSSGTGGGYTF. In DNA, the CDR3 is TGTGCCAGCAGCTCTGGGACAGGGGGCGGCTACACCTTC. The rearrangement links TRBV9 to TRBJ1-2; 12 bases align to TRBD1. The CDR3 runs to 13 residues. Germline V CDR1 and CDR2: SGDLS, YYNGEE. V gave up 4 bases and J gave up 8 bases; unmatched junction bases: 3.

V usage is TRBV18 and J usage is TRBJ1-1, with 7 nucleotides matching TRBD1. The V gene end was trimmed by 3 bases and the J gene end by 1 base; junction bases not matched to a gene: 14. The germline gives CDR1 KGHSH, CDR2 LQKENI. The CDR3 runs to 18 residues. The CDR3 here is CASSPGTVLGGANTEAFF. The CDR3 DNA sequence: TGTGCCAGCTCACCGGGGACAGTGCTTGGAGGGGCGAACACTGAAGCTTTCTTT.

This clone was found once. V is TRBV30 and J is TRBJ2-7, with D hard to call. V was clipped by 2 bases and J by 5 bases, with 10 bases between them. CDR3 length: 12 residues. Germline CDR1 is GTSNPN and CDR2 is SVGIG (reference sequence). CDR3 sequence reads: CAWSMVTNEQYF. For the CDR3, the DNA is TGTGCCTGGAGTATGGTTACTAACGAGCAGTACTTC.

The CDR3 is CASSPVGGSYNEQFF. CDR3 DNA: TGTGCCAGCTCCCCGGTAGGGGGCTCCTACAATGAGCAGTTCTTC. The gene calls are TRBV18 and TRBJ2-1; weak D call: TRBD1 (6 bases). With 6 bases removed from V and 0 bases from J, the gap between germline ends came to 12 bases. There are 15 residues in the CDR3. Germline V gene lookup returns CDR1 KGHSH and CDR2 LQKENI.

The chain carries TRBV6-5 and TRBJ1-6, with D perhaps matching TRBD1 (5 bases). CDR1 is MNHEY and CDR2 is SVGAGI in the germline V gene. V gave up 7 bases and J gave up 6 bases, with 16 bases separating them. The CDR3 runs 15 residues. CDR3 sequence reads: CASTRDPFGNSPLHF. CDR3 nucleotide sequence: TGTGCCAGCACCCGGGACCCGTTCGGTAATTCACCCCTCCACTTT.

V and J are TRBV6-2 or TRBV6-3 and TRBJ1-1; D perhaps matches TRBD1 (6 bases). The CDR3 has 14 amino acids. The germline CDR1 and CDR2 sequences are MNHEY and SVGEGT. Trimming shortened V by 2 bases and J by 4 bases, and 11 bases separated the two germline ends. CDR3 sequence (DNA): TGTGCCAGCAGTTACGTCGGGGGCGTCACTGAAGCTTTCTTT. This encodes CASSYVGGVTEAFF.

The CDR3 sequence is CASSKRTGTFDYTF. CDR3 sequence (DNA): TGTGCCAGTAGTAAGCGGACAGGGACTTTTGACTACACCTTC. This rearrangement joins TRBV19 to TRBJ1-2; 8 positions agree with TRBD1. Germline CDR1 is LNHDA and CDR2 is SQIVND (reference sequence). The CDR3 is 14 residues long. V gave up 4 bases and J gave up 10 bases; unmatched junction bases: 11.

V gene TRBV28 combines with J gene TRBJ1-5, with 7 positions matching TRBD1. Germline V gene sequence: CDR1 MDHEN, CDR2 SYDVKM. The CDR3 loop spans 15 amino acids. V lost 2 bases to trimming and J lost 1 base; unmatched junction nucleotides: 2. The CDR3 DNA is TGTGCCAGCAGTTTAGGGGGACAGAGCAATCAGCCCCAGCATTTT. Its translation: CASSLGGQSNQPQHF.

This clone was seen a few times. One end of the junction varies from germline; a read error may be responsible. As DNA, the CDR3 is TGTGCCAGCAGTCAGTTAACCGGGACCCCGCACTTC. It yields the protein CASSQLTGTPHF. This rearrangement joins TRBV6-2 or TRBV6-3 to TRBJ2-7; D may match TRBD1 or TRBD2 (5 bases each). The CDR3 is made up of 12 amino acids. CDR1 MNHEY and CDR2 SVGEGT come from the germline V gene.

The chain employs TRBV9 and TRBJ1-2; 8 bases are a match to TRBD1. J lost 5 bases, V lost 3 bases, and 9 bases had no gene match. The V gene's germline CDR1 is SGDLS and CDR2 YYNGEE. The CDR3 runs 15 residues. CDR3 residues: CASSALTGVRYGYTF. The CDR3 coding sequence is TGTGCCAGCAGCGCCCTGACAGGGGTAAGGTATGGCTACACCTTC.

V gene TRBV6-2 or TRBV6-3 combines with J gene TRBJ2-5; TRBD2 agrees at 9 bases. The CDR3 consists of 15 residues. J gave up 7 bases and V 0 bases, and 6 bases lay outside the gene matches. Per germline, CDR1 MNHEY and CDR2 SVGEGT. The CDR3 DNA reads TGTGCCAGCAGTTACTCGGCTAGCGGGGAGTTGACCCAGTACTTC. Translated: CASSYSASGELTQYF.

On this clone: In the same sample, other DNA sequences code for this CDR3. The V call is TRBV5-4, the J call TRBJ2-5; maybe TRBD1 (5 bases). CDR1 SGHNT and CDR2 YYREEE come from the germline V gene (reference sequence). This CDR3 comprises 13 residues. V was shortened by 2 bases and J by 2 bases, with 7 bases between the two germline ends. As DNA, the CDR3 is TGTGCCAGCAGCTTAAGGGGACAAGAGACCCAGTACTTC. The encoded protein is CASSLRGQETQYF. The full variable domain, its missing parts supplied by reference TRBV5-4 and TRBJ2-5, is ETGVTQSPTHLIKTRGQQVTLRCSSQSGHNTVSWYQQALGQGPQFIFQYYREEENGRGNFPPRFSGLQFPNYSSELNVNALELDDSALYLCASSLRGQETQYFGPGTRLLVL.

The V gene is TRBV5-1, the J gene TRBJ1-1; D uncertain. Germline V gene data show CDR1 as SGHRS and CDR2 as YFSETQ. The CDR3 covers 13 residues. V was trimmed by 0 bases and J by 1 base, leaving 4 bases between them. CDR3 residues: CASSLGWNTEAFF. The CDR3 DNA reads TGCGCCAGCAGCTTGGGTTGGAACACTGAAGCTTTCTTT.

This chain uses TRBV6-2 or TRBV6-3 with TRBJ2-2, with D hard to call. The CDR3 has 13 amino acids. The V and J ends lost 5 bases and 1 base respectively, with 5 bases between them. Looked up from germline, CDR1 is MNHEY and CDR2 is SVGEGT. CDR3 amino acids: CASSRMNTGELFF. The CDR3 DNA follows: TGTGCCAGCAGTCGAATGAACACCGGGGAGCTGTTTTTT.

This sequence joins TRBV19 and TRBJ2-3; 8 bases map to TRBD1. In germline, CDR1 is LNHDA, CDR2 SQIVND (reference sequence). CDR3 length: 14 amino acids. J lost 4 bases, V lost 6 bases, and 6 bases had no gene match. In DNA, the CDR3 is TGTGCCAGTAGCCGGGACAGGAGTCCAGATACGCAGTATTTT. Translated, it gives CASSRDRSPDTQYF. The whole variable domain, remainder taken from reference TRBV19 and TRBJ2-3, is DGGITQSPKYLFRKEGQNVTLSCEQNLNHDAMYWYRQDPGQGLRLIYYSQIVNDFQKGDIAEGYSVSREKKESFPLTVTSAQKNPTAFYLCASSRDRSPDTQYFGPGTRLTVL.

The V gene is TRBV10-3, the J gene TRBJ2-2, with 8 bases that match TRBD2. Unmatched junction bases numbered 7, after V lost 9 bases and J lost 4 bases. The CDR3 is made up of 14 amino acids. The germline V gene has CDR1 ENHRY and CDR2 SYGVKD. CDR3 sequence (DNA): TGTGCCATACGAGTAGCGGGGCCCACCGGGGAGCTGTTTTTT. This translates into CAIRVAGPTGELFF.

The J gene is TRBJ1-1, the V gene TRBV19; D possibly corresponds to TRBD1 (5 bases). CDR1 is LNHDA, CDR2 SQIVND, per germline (reference sequence). The CDR3 contains 15 residues. The germline V and J ends were trimmed by 7 bases and 1 base, with 16 bases remaining between them. The CDR3 protein is CASNSQGLPNTEAFF. The CDR3 DNA reads as TGTGCCAGTAACTCGCAGGGCCTCCCGAACACTGAAGCTTTCTTT.

V gene TRBV5-1 combines with J gene TRBJ2-1; D possibly corresponds to TRBD1 (5 bases). Germline V CDR1 and CDR2: SGHRS, YFSETQ. This CDR3 contains 14 residues. V lost 0 bases and J 2 bases, leaving 6 bases between the germline ends. The CDR3 reads CASSLGQPYNEQFF. The CDR3 DNA sequence: TGCGCCAGCAGCTTGGGACAGCCCTACAATGAGCAGTTCTTC.

The gene calls are TRBV7-9 and TRBJ1-2, with 8 bases aligning to TRBD1. This CDR3 is built from 14 residues. Germline V gene data show CDR1 as SEHNR and CDR2 as FQNEAQ (reference sequence). The trim removed 5 bases at V and 5 bases at J, leaving 7 bases unmatched. DNA of the CDR3: TGTGCCAGCAGCGACTCAGGGGGCGGGTATGGCTACACCTTC. Residues: CASSDSGGGYGYTF.

The rearrangement links TRBV6-5 to TRBJ1-2; 8 bases match TRBD1. Trimming cost V 0 bases and J 8 bases; bases outside gene matches: 5. Germline V lookup: CDR1 MNHEY, CDR2 SVGAGI. CDR3 length equals 14 residues. This chain's CDR3 is CASSYSQGAIGYTF. The DNA for the CDR3 is TGTGCCAGCAGTTACTCGCAGGGGGCGATAGGCTACACCTTC.